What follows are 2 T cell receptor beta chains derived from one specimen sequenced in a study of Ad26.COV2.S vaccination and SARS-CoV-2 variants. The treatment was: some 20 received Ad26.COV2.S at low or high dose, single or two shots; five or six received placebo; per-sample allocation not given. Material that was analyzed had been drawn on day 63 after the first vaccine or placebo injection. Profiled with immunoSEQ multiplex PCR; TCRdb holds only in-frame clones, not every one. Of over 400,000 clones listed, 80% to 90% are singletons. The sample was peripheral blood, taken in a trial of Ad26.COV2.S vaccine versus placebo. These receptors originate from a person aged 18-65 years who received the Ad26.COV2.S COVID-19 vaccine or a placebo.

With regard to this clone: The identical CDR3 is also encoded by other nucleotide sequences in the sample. The CDR3 DNA is TGTGCCAGCTCACCAGGCAGCAATCAGCCCCAGCATTTT. Amino acid sequence: CASSPGSNQPQHF. J is TRBJ1-5 and V is TRBV18; no firm D call. The CDR3 has 13 residues. V shed 2 bases and J shed 1 base, with 3 bases lying between them. Germline V gene data show CDR1 as KGHSH and CDR2 as LQKENI. Drawing the rest from reference TRBV18 and TRBJ1-5, the complete variable domain is NAGVMQNPRHLVRRRGQEARLRCSPMKGHSHVYWYRQLPEEGLKFMVYLQKENIIDESGMPKERFSAEFPKEGPSILRIQQVVRGDSAAYFCASSPGSNQPQHFGDGTRLSIL.

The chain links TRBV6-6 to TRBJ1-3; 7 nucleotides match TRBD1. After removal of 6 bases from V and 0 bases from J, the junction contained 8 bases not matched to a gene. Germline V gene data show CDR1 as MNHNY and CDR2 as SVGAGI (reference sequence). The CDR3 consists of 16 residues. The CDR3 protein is CASRLLQGISGNTIYF. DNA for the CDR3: TGTGCCAGCAGACTACTACAGGGGATCTCTGGAAACACCATATATTTT.